A selection of T cell receptor beta chains follows, all from one sample in a study of early T cells in non-severe SARS-CoV-2 infection. TCRdb independently ran MiXCR on the 5' RACE reads; one entry per CDR3 protein. Among tens of thousands of distinct CDR3 sequences listed, approximately 8% were seen once. Sequenced material: whole blood, taken at baseline. These receptors originate from an adult who was a healthcare worker with PCR-confirmed SARS-CoV-2 infection or an uninfected control (not recorded which). CDR3s include the opening cysteine and the closing phenylalanine or tryptophan. Each record gives: D gene, clone size, V gene, J gene, CDR3 protein, CDR3 DNA. A D gene is named only where the DNA matches it firmly. Rows give clone size only sometimes, using once, few, many, or a class for an expanded clone.

>TRBD1|.|TRBV6-5|TRBJ2-6
CASKQGLTMNVLTF
TGTGCCAGCAAACAGGGGTTGACGATGAACGTCCTGACTTTC
>.|.|TRBV30|TRBJ2-7
CAWSVVGYEQYF
TGTGCCTGGAGTGTGGTGGGGTACGAGCAGTACTTC
>.|.|TRBV18|TRBJ2-7
CARSPGNSYEQYF
TGTGCCAGATCACCGGGTAACTCCTACGAGCAGTACTTC
>.|.|TRBV4-2|TRBJ1-5
CASFGGGTYNYSNQPQHF
TGTGCCAGCTTTGGCGGGGGGACCTACAACTATAGCAATCAGCCCCAGCATTTT
>.|few|TRBV10-3|TRBJ1-1
CAIQEAAMNTEAFF
TGTGCCATCCAGGAGGCAGCAATGAACACTGAAGCTTTCTTT
>.|many|TRBV20-1|TRBJ1-1
CSASGHSNTEAFF
TGCAGTGCTTCGGGACACTCGAACACTGAAGCTTTCTTT
>TRBD2|.|TRBV4-3|TRBJ2-7
CASSQDTLAGYEQYF
TGCGCCAGCAGCCAAGATACCCTAGCGGGGTACGAGCAGTACTTC
>TRBD1|many|TRBV11-2|TRBJ2-3
CASSLLTGGDTQYF
TGTGCCAGCAGCTTACTAACAGGGGGTGATACGCAGTATTTT
>.|many|TRBV5-5|TRBJ1-3
CASSSPNTIYF
TGTGCCAGCAGCTCCCCAAACACCATATATTTT
>.|medium-sized|TRBV20-1|TRBJ1-4
CSASKGTNEKLFF
TGCAGTGCTAGCAAGGGAACTAATGAAAAACTGTTTTTT
>.|many|TRBV20-1|TRBJ1-5
CSARVAGVDHQPQHF
TGCAGTGCTAGAGTTGCAGGGGTAGACCATCAGCCCCAGCATTTT
>.|.|TRBV12-3/TRBV12-4|TRBJ2-7
CASSSVRADEQYF
TGTGCCAGCAGTTCAGTCAGGGCGGACGAGCAGTACTTC
>TRBD1|medium-sized|TRBV7-9|TRBJ1-1
CASSSRDRNTEAFF
TGTGCCAGCAGCTCCCGGGACAGGAACACTGAAGCTTTCTTT
>TRBD1|.|TRBV7-2|TRBJ2-3
CASSSRQGRGYTDTQYF
TGTGCCAGCAGCTCCCGACAGGGTAGGGGGTATACAGATACGCAGTATTTT
>TRBD1|.|TRBV20-1|TRBJ2-7
CSARDWTGAYSYEQYF
TGCAGTGCTAGAGATTGGACAGGAGCCTACTCCTACGAGCAGTACTTC
>.|many|TRBV18|TRBJ2-7
CASSGLSYEQYF
TGTGCCAGCTCCGGACTCTCCTACGAGCAGTACTTC
>.|.|TRBV19|TRBJ1-5
CATRAQGQPQHF
TGTGCCACCAGGGCTCAAGGGCAGCCCCAGCATTTT
>.|.|TRBV2|TRBJ1-2
CASRAGAKNYGYTF
TGTGCCAGCAGGGCCGGGGCAAAAAACTATGGCTACACCTTC
>.|few|TRBV27|TRBJ2-1
CATGLSPRYNEQFF
TGTGCCACGGGCCTTAGCCCGAGGTACAATGAGCAGTTCTTC
>.|few|TRBV19|TRBJ2-5
CASSRNSGTQLGETQYF
TGTGCCAGTAGTAGAAACTCCGGGACTCAACTTGGGGAGACCCAGTACTTC
>TRBD1|few|TRBV30|TRBJ1-5
CAYSLGQGGINQPQHF
TGTGCCTACTCATTGGGACAGGGTGGGATCAATCAGCCCCAGCATTTT
>.|many|TRBV19|TRBJ2-2
CASTGELFF
TGTGCCAGTACCGGGGAGCTGTTTTTT
>.|many|TRBV6-5|TRBJ1-2
CASGPDSDTFGYTF
TGTGCCTCAGGCCCGGACAGCGATACTTTTGGCTACACCTTC
>.|.|TRBV20-1|TRBJ1-6
CSASPRQNSPLHF
TGCAGTGCTAGCCCCCGACAGAATTCACCCCTCCACTTT
>.|many|TRBV6-2/TRBV6-3|TRBJ2-1
CASSYTHRSEQFF
TGTGCCAGCAGTTACACCCATCGTAGTGAGCAGTTCTTC
>TRBD1|few|TRBV4-1|TRBJ2-4
CASSQDLGQGELF
TGCGCCAGCAGCCAAGATCTGGGCCAGGGGGAACTGTTC
>.|many|TRBV28|TRBJ2-6
CASSGTEIAGANVLTF
TGTGCCAGCAGTGGGACGGAGATTGCAGGGGCCAACGTCCTGACTTTC
>.|few|TRBV6-1|TRBJ2-1
CASSEVGGGYNEQFF
TGTGCCAGCAGTGAAGTAGGGGGGGGCTACAATGAGCAGTTCTTC